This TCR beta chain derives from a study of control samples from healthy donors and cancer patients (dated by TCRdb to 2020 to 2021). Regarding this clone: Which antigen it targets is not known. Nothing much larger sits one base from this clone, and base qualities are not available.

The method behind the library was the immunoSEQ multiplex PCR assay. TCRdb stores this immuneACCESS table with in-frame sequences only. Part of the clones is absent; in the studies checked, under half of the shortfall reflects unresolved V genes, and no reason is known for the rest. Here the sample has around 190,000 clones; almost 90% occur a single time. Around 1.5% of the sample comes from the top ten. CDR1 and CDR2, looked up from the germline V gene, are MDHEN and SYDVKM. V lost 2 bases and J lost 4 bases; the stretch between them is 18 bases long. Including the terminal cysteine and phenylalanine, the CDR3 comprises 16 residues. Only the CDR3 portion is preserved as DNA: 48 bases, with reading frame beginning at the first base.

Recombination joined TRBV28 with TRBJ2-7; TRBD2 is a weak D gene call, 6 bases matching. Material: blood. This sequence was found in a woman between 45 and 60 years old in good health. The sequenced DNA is TGTGCCAGCAGTTTACGCGAGACTAGAGGGAGGTACGAGCAGTACTTC. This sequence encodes CASSLRETRGRYEQYF. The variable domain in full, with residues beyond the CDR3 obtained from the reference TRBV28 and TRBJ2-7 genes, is DVKVTQSSRYLVKRTGEKVFLECVQDMDHENMFWYRQDPGLGLRLIYFSYDVKMKEKGDIPEGYSVSREKKERFSLILESASTNQTSMYLCASSLRETRGRYEQYFGPGTRLTVT.